This T cell receptor (beta chain) stems from a study of metastatic and nonmetastatic thyroid tumors. In the study overall: Repertoire data that came from the blood and tumor or nodule tissue of malignant and benign thyroid patients were compared.

Regarding the study as a whole: As reported, TCR beta diversity in blood and tumor was significantly higher in malignant thyroid tumors than in benign nodules.

This clone was picked up a small number of times. Its antigen is unidentified. The junction differs from germline at one of its ends, possibly a read error. The CDR3 runs to 13 residues. CDR1 is LNHDA and CDR2 is SQIVND in the germline V gene (reference sequence). No treatment had been given to any patient before thyroid surgery. Source study methods: A papillary thyroid cancer distant-metastasis classifier was built from CDR3 differences across clinicopathological groups. TCRdb re-called the PCR reads through MiXCR. TCRdb's processing, not the authors', yielded these V and J calls. The sample includes about 12,000 clones, around 33% of them seen just once.

This TCR derives from a male donor with papillary thyroid cancer or a benign thyroid nodule (not recorded which). Some clones in this sample may be carry-over from other donors' samples. Source material: tumor tissue. The genes are TRBV19 and TRBJ1-5; no reliable D call. The CDR3 DNA follows: TGTGGCAGTATTAGGGCGGCGGGGCAGCCCCAGCATTTT. Its translation is CGSIRAAGQPQHF.